A selection of T cell receptor beta chains follows, all from one sample in a study of technical replicates of blood from four donors. The method was immunoSEQ multiplex PCR; TCRdb's version includes in-frame clones alone and lacks a portion of them. Of more than 75,000 clones listed, 94% were seen once; the top ten hold 0.24%. Sequenced sample: T cells isolated from PBMCs. The receptors originated from a human donor in good health. The CDR3 runs from the conserved cysteine through the conserved F or W. D genes are given only for firm matches. Size tells how often a clone was seen (once, few, many) or the class of an expanded clone, and some rows leave it out.

-	-	TRBJ2-2	TRBV7-9	15	TGTGCCAGCAGCTTAAGTACAGTTGACACCGGGGAGCTGTTTTTT	CASSLSTVDTGELFF
-	-	TRBJ2-1	TRBV19	13	TGTGCCAGTAAGAGTAGCGGCTACAATGAGCAGTTCTTC	CASKSSGYNEQFF
TRBD1	-	TRBJ2-1	TRBV29-1	13	TGCAGCGCGGGACAGGCCACCTACAATGAGCAGTTCTTC	CSAGQATYNEQFF
TRBD2	-	TRBJ2-3	TRBV2	15	TGTGCCAGCAAGTTTGGCGGGGGGGCAACAGATACGCAGTATTTT	CASKFGGGATDTQYF
-	-	TRBJ1-1	TRBV7-3	13	TGTGCCAGCAGCTTAGGGGGGTTAACTGAAGCTTTCTTT	CASSLGGLTEAFF
-	-	TRBJ2-7	TRBV18	14	TGTGCCAGCTCACTAGCCGGGACTCTCTACGAGCAGTACTTC	CASSLAGTLYEQYF
TRBD1	-	TRBJ2-1	TRBV7-8	16	TGTGCCAGCAGCAGCCGGGACAGGATGTATCGTAATGAGCAGTTCTTC	CASSSRDRMYRNEQFF
TRBD2	-	TRBJ2-1	TRBV5-1	15	TGCGCCAGCAGCCCCAACCCAGCGGGGGTTCATGAGCAGTTCTTC	CASSPNPAGVHEQFF
TRBD1	-	TRBJ2-7	TRBV27	15	TGTGCCAGCAGTTTTTGGGGGACAGGAATCTACGAGCAGTACTTC	CASSFWGTGIYEQYF
-	-	TRBJ2-7	TRBV6-5	13	TGTGCCAGCAGTTCCGTTACAGCCTACGAGCAGTACTTC	CASSSVTAYEQYF
-	-	TRBJ2-5	TRBV5-6	15	TGTGCCAGCAGCTTGGCCGCAGGGGCAAAAGAGACCCAGTACTTC	CASSLAAGAKETQYF
-	-	TRBJ1-3	TRBV6-5	14	TGTGCCAGCAGTTACGCAGGGACTGGAAACACCATATATTTT	CASSYAGTGNTIYF
TRBD1	-	TRBJ2-2	TRBV5-1	16	TGCGCCAGCAGCTTGCAGACAGGGGAGAACACCGGGGAGCTGTTTTTT	CASSLQTGENTGELFF
-	-	TRBJ1-6	TRBV13	13	TGTGCCAGCAGTCCTCGGGGGGCCGGTCCCCTCCACTTT	CASSPRGAGPLHF
TRBD2	-	TRBJ2-1	TRBV19	14	TGTGCCAGTAGCGGACTAGCGGCCTACAATGAGCAGTTCTTC	CASSGLAAYNEQFF
-	-	TRBJ1-1	TRBV10-3	17	TGTGCCATCAGTGAGAGGGAACAGGGACGCGCGGTCACTGAAGCTTTCTTT	CAISEREQGRAVTEAFF
-	-	TRBJ1-5	TRBV7-9	15	TGTGCCAGCAGCTTATTCCGGGATAGCAATCAGCCCCAGCATTTT	CASSLFRDSNQPQHF
TRBD1	-	TRBJ1-4	TRBV27	16	TGTGCCAGCAGTTCCGACGCCGGGACAGGGGCCGCTAAACTGTTTTTT	CASSSDAGTGAAKLFF
-	-	TRBJ1-1	TRBV19	14	TGTGCCAGTAGTATCGGGCAGGGATTTACTGAAGCTTTCTTT	CASSIGQGFTEAFF
-	-	TRBJ2-1	TRBV7-9	16	TGTGCCAGCAGCCCTCCGGGAAACCTCGCCTACAATGAGCAGTTCTTC	CASSPPGNLAYNEQFF
TRBD1	-	TRBJ2-4	TRBV6-5	15	TGTGCCAGCAGTTACCTACAGGGGCCCAAAAACATTCAGTACTTC	CASSYLQGPKNIQYF
TRBD1	-	TRBJ1-4	TRBV10-1	16	TGCGCCAGCAGTGAGCCGTCCGACAGGGGCACTGAAAAACTGTTTTTT	CASSEPSDRGTEKLFF
-	-	TRBJ1-1	TRBV6-1	14	TGTGCCAGCAAACCTCCCACGGGGTACACTGAAGCTTTCTTT	CASKPPTGYTEAFF
-	-	TRBJ2-5	TRBV9	14	TGTGCCAGCAGCGTAGATCCAGGGAAAGAGACCCAGTACTTC	CASSVDPGKETQYF
-	-	TRBJ2-3	TRBV2	15	TGTGCCAGCAGTGATAGGACAGCTAGCACAGATACGCAGTATTTT	CASSDRTASTDTQYF
-	-	TRBJ2-5	TRBV7-2	17	TGTGCCAGCAGCTCACGCCCGACGTGGGCAGTCCAAGAGACCCAGTACTTC	CASSSRPTWAVQETQYF
TRBD2	-	TRBJ2-7	TRBV7-9	16	TGTGCCAGCAGCCCGGGACTAGCGGGAGGGCCAGGGGAGCAGTACTTC	CASSPGLAGGPGEQYF
-	-	TRBJ2-7	TRBV28	15	TGTGCCAGCAGTTCGCCAGGGGGGAGCTCCTACGAGCAGTACTTC	CASSSPGGSSYEQYF
TRBD2	-	TRBJ2-5	TRBV15	15	TGTGCCACCAGCGAACCAAGGGGGGTTACTAGCGGACCGCACTTC	CATSEPRGVTSGPHF
-	once	TRBJ1-2	TRBV5-1	12	TGCGCCAGCAGCTTAGAGGGATATGGCTACACCTTC	CASSLEGYGYTF
TRBD2	-	TRBJ2-2	TRBV10-1	19	TGCGCCAGCAGTGAGTCGCTAGCGGGGGGTCTAGAGAACACCGGGGAGCTGTTTTTT	CASSESLAGGLENTGELFF
TRBD1	-	TRBJ2-3	TRBV27	16	TGTGCCAGCAGTGATGGGGGTACAGGGGGCACAGATACGCAGTATTTT	CASSDGGTGGTDTQYF
-	-	TRBJ2-7	TRBV29-1	14	TGCAGCGTTGAAGATGTTGGAGGGCCCTACGAGCAGTACTTC	CSVEDVGGPYEQYF
-	-	TRBJ1-1	TRBV19	13	TGTGCCAGTAGTCAGGGCGCGAACACTGAAGCTTTCTTT	CASSQGANTEAFF
TRBD1	-	TRBJ1-5	TRBV28	13	TGTGCCAGCCTCCAGGGGGCAAAGCAGCCCCAGCATTTT	CASLQGAKQPQHF
TRBD2	-	TRBJ2-3	TRBV7-9	17	TGTGCCAGCAGCTTACCCGCTAGCGGGAGAACCACAGATACGCAGTATTTT	CASSLPASGRTTDTQYF
-	-	TRBJ1-1	TRBV18	15	TGTGCCAGCTCACCAGGGGCAGGGTGGGACACTGAAGCTTTCTTT	CASSPGAGWDTEAFF
-	once	TRBJ2-3	TRBV6-5	14	TGTGCCAGCAGCTACAACCCCCGCGCAGATACGCAGTATTTT	CASSYNPRADTQYF
TRBD1	-	TRBJ2-7	TRBV5-8	16	TGTGCCAGCAGCTGGGGGCTGGGGACAGAGACCTACGAGCAGTACTTC	CASSWGLGTETYEQYF
-	-	TRBJ2-7	TRBV7-7	13	TGTGCTAGCAGCTTGGCAGAGGACTACGAGCAGTACTTC	CASSLAEDYEQYF
-	-	TRBJ2-5	TRBV6-5	10	TGTGCCTACCGGCGGGAGACCCAGTACTTC	CAYRRETQYF
TRBD2	-	TRBJ2-7	TRBV6-1	13	TGTGCCAGCAGTCTGACTAGCGGATACGAGCAGTACTTC	CASSLTSGYEQYF
-	-	TRBJ2-1	TRBV16	18	TGTGCCAGCAGCCATTCGGGCAGGGGAGAGGCCTCCTACAATGAGCAGTTCTTC	CASSHSGRGEASYNEQFF
-	once	TRBJ1-1	TRBV6-5	15	TGTGCCAGCAGTTACAGCCCTGACAGGAAGGCTGAAGCTTTCTTT	CASSYSPDRKAEAFF
-	-	TRBJ2-3	TRBV29-1	15	TGCAGTGCCCTCCTGGCGGGGTTGAGGGCAGATACGCAGTATTTT	CSALLAGLRADTQYF
-	once	TRBJ2-7	TRBV6-1	13	TGTGCCAGCAGTCACAGGGTGTCCTACGAGCAGTACTTC	CASSHRVSYEQYF
-	once	TRBJ2-3	TRBV4-1	17	TGCGCCAGCAGTCGCACATACAGACGGGAAGGCATAGATACGCAGTATTTT	CASSRTYRREGIDTQYF
TRBD2	few	TRBJ2-2	TRBV7-3	19	TGTGCCAGCAGCTTAACGGGGCCCCGGACTAGCGGGAACACCGGGGAGCTGTTTTTT	CASSLTGPRTSGNTGELFF
-	-	TRBJ1-1	TRBV15	16	TGTGCCACCAGCAGAGATTCTCCAGGGGTGAACACTGAAGCTTTCTTT	CATSRDSPGVNTEAFF
-	-	TRBJ2-7	TRBV23-1	11	TGCGCCAGCAGTCTGCGCCCGAGACAGTACTTC	CASSLRPRQYF
-	-	TRBJ1-3	TRBV7-8	15	TGTGCCAGCAGCTTAGATCGGGTATCAGGAAACACCATATATTTT	CASSLDRVSGNTIYF
TRBD2	-	TRBJ2-1	TRBV10-3	16	TGTGCCATCAGCGCCCACGGGACTAAAGAGTTTCGGGAGCAGTTCTTC	CAISAHGTKEFREQFF
TRBD1	-	TRBJ1-2	TRBV6-5	15	TGTGCCAGCAGTTACGAGCAGGGGGCGCGCTATGGCTACACCTTC	CASSYEQGARYGYTF
-	-	TRBJ2-7	TRBV5-1	15	TGCGCCAGCAGCCTGTTAGAGGTGTCTAATGACGAGCAGTACTTC	CASSLLEVSNDEQYF
TRBD1	-	TRBJ2-1	TRBV2	15	TGTGCCAGCAGTTCGGACAGGGCCTCCTACAATGAGCAGTTCTTC	CASSSDRASYNEQFF
-	-	TRBJ1-1	TRBV6-5	13	TGTGCCAGCAGTTACGGGCGGAACACTGAAGCTTTCTTT	CASSYGRNTEAFF
-	-	TRBJ2-7	TRBV21-1	14	TGTGCCAGCAGCAAGGGTTACAGGGGGAACGAGCAGTACTTC	CASSKGYRGNEQYF
-	-	TRBJ1-5	TRBV23-1	15	TGCGCCAGCCGCCTCGTCCACAGGGTGAATCAGCCCCAGCATTTT	CASRLVHRVNQPQHF
TRBD1	-	TRBJ2-5	TRBV18	18	TGTGCCAGCTCACTCGTACCGGGACAGGGGGTCGTTGAGGAGACCCAGTACTTC	CASSLVPGQGVVEETQYF
TRBD1	-	TRBJ2-2	TRBV7-7	15	TGTGCTAGCAGCTGGGGACAGGGGGCTAACGGGGAGCTGTTTTTT	CASSWGQGANGELFF